The present TCR beta chain was sequenced within a study of T cells after somatic rescue of genetic block. This clone turned up a few times. This CDR3 has 14 amino acids. V lost 1 base to trimming and J lost 3 bases, with 7 bases between them. Looked up from germline, CDR1 is SGDLS and CDR2 is YYNGEE. Generated by immunoSEQ multiplex PCR, the TCRdb table keeps only in-frame clones and is missing some. The top ten clones hold approximately 1.4% of a sample with 100,000 to 120,000 clones, around nine tenths of them seen once. The sample taken for sequencing was peripheral blood mononuclear cells (PBMCs). The source of this sequence is a woman aged 18-30 years. The gene calls are TRBV9 and TRBJ2-2; D may be TRBD1 (6 bases). CDR3 DNA: TGTGCCAGCAGCGTACCAGGGGACACCGGGGAGCTGTTTTTT. This gives the protein CASSVPGDTGELFF.